These 15 T cell receptor beta chains came from one sample sequenced in a study of blood T cells in healthy people across ages. A sample-barcoded 5' primer and a J-beta primer mix were used in a second PCR of roughly 6 to 11 cycles. TCRdb reprocessed the 5' RACE reads with MiXCR, giving one entry per CDR3 protein. The sample holds 780,000 or so distinct CDR3 sequences; about 61% are singletons and the top ten take around 24%. Sequenced: blood. These receptors were collected from a middle-aged man in good health.

This chain uses TRBV20-1 with TRBJ2-2; maybe TRBD1 (6 bases). This CDR3 is 16 amino acids long. From germline, CDR1 is DFQATT and CDR2 SNEGSKA (reference sequence). V gave up 0 bases and J gave up 0 bases, with 11 bases separating them. The CDR3 coding sequence is TGCAGTGCTAGAGATATGGGGACAACGAACACCGGGGAGCTGTTTTTT. Translated, it gives CSARDMGTTNTGELFF.

V is TRBV4-2 and J is TRBJ1-5; D remains unclear. Germline values: CDR1 LGHNA, CDR2 YNFKEQ. Trimming pared 1 base from V and 5 bases from J, leaving 12 bases between. CDR3 length: 15 amino acids. The CDR3: CASSQVLDLDQPQHF. The CDR3 nucleotides read TGTGCCAGCAGCCAAGTACTCGACCTTGATCAGCCCCAGCATTTT.

This clonotype came up a few times. The DNA of the CDR3 is TGTGCCACCGGGACTACATATGGTGAGCAGTTCTTC. It translates to CATGTTYGEQFF. The chain has TRBV24-1 and TRBJ2-1; the match to TRBD2 covers 7 bases. The CDR3 totals 12 residues. CDR1 KGHDR and CDR2 SFDVKD come from the germline V gene. Trimming at V came to 9 bases and at J to 9 bases, leaving 7 bases not matched to a gene.

This clonotype appeared a few times. The chain is built from TRBV6-5 and TRBJ2-1, with 7 bases identical to TRBD2. The CDR3 has 12 amino acids. CDR1 MNHEY and CDR2 SVGAGI come from the germline V gene. Trimming at V came to 1 base and at J to 10 bases, leaving 1 base not matched to a gene. The CDR3 DNA reads TGTGCCAGCAGTTACTGGCGGGGGGAGCAGTTCTTC. Its protein is CASSYWRGEQFF.

The V and J genes are TRBV6-2 or TRBV6-3 and TRBJ2-7; 8 positions match TRBD2. Germline lookup yields CDR1 MNHEY and CDR2 SVGEGT. There are 14 residues in the CDR3. V shed 5 bases, J shed 2 bases, and the junction held 5 bases outside the gene matches. Here the CDR3 DNA reads TGTGCCAGCAGTATAGCGGGGTTAACCTACGAGCAGTACTTC. Translating gives CASSIAGLTYEQYF.

This clonotype was seen more than once but under ten times. V and J are TRBV3-1 and TRBJ1-2; possibly TRBD1 for D (5 bases). The CDR3 extends over 14 amino acids. V was clipped by 3 bases and J by 7 bases, with 15 bases between them. In germline, CDR1 is LGHDT, CDR2 YNNKEL (reference sequence). CDR3 protein: CASSHLGRKGGYTF. CDR3 nucleotide sequence: TGTGCCAGCAGCCACCTGGGACGGAAGGGTGGCTACACCTTC.

The chain employs TRBV4-2 and TRBJ1-6, with D maybe TRBD1 (6 bases). The V end lost 4 bases, the J end lost 9 bases, and 16 bases lay between the germline ends. CDR1 is LGHNA and CDR2 is YNFKEQ in the germline V gene. This CDR3 has 15 amino acids. The CDR3 coding sequence is TGTGCCAGCAGCCGGGACCGGACAGAAAGTTCACCCCTCCACTTT. Its translation is CASSRDRTESSPLHF.

The J gene is TRBJ2-1, the V gene TRBV29-1; 11 bases match TRBD1. This CDR3 region has 15 residues. Germline CDR1 SQVTM, CDR2 ANQGSEA. V shed 6 bases, J shed 0 bases, and the junction held 4 bases outside the gene matches. CDR3 sequence: CSVDRGRGSYNEQFF. For the CDR3, the DNA is TGCAGCGTGGACAGGGGGCGCGGCTCCTACAATGAGCAGTTCTTC.

In its sample, this clonotype was seen a few times. This chain connects TRBV29-1 to TRBJ2-3; TRBD1 is a possible D gene (6 bases). Trimming removed 3 bases at V and 2 bases at J, with 15 bases between. CDR3 size: 15 residues. CDR1 is SQVTM, CDR2 ANQGSEA, per germline. The CDR3 here is CSVDLRQGYTDTQYF. The CDR3 nucleotides are TGCAGCGTTGACCTACGTCAGGGGTACACAGATACGCAGTATTTT.

The sample holds a few counts of this clonotype. The chain is built from TRBV27 and TRBJ2-7; D possibly corresponds to TRBD2 (6 bases). Per the germline V gene, CDR1 is MNHEY and CDR2 is SMNVEV (reference sequence). V gave up 10 bases and J gave up 4 bases, with 17 bases separating them. The CDR3 is 13 residues long. CDR3 nucleotides: TGTGCCACCCAGCGTGCGGGAAGTTACGAGCAGTACTTC. It codes for CATQRAGSYEQYF.

The chain employs TRBV6-6 and TRBJ2-1; D possibly uses TRBD1 or TRBD2 (6 bases each). The CDR3 contains 14 residues. V dropped 7 bases and J dropped 0 bases, with 10 bases sitting between them. The germline gives CDR1 MNHNY, CDR2 SVGAGI (reference sequence). Here the CDR3 reads CASNWGASYNEQFF. The CDR3 DNA reads TGTGCCAGCAATTGGGGGGCCTCCTACAATGAGCAGTTCTTC.

This clonotype was picked up a small number of times. The chain links TRBV25-1 to TRBJ1-2, with 8 positions matching TRBD1. The V gene's germline CDR1 is MGHDK and CDR2 SYGVNS. The V segment lost 1 base and the J segment 3 bases; nucleotides outside the gene matches: 7. CDR3 length: 16 amino acids. The CDR3 region is CASSELGQGEDYGYTF. The CDR3 DNA reads as TGTGCCAGCAGTGAATTAGGACAGGGTGAGGACTATGGCTACACCTTC.

The V gene is TRBV6-5, the J gene TRBJ1-2; 11 bases match TRBD1. The V gene end was trimmed by 2 bases and the J gene end by 3 bases; junction bases not matched to a gene: 5. Germline CDR1 and CDR2: MNHEY and SVGAGI. The CDR3 is 16 residues long. CDR3 residues: CASSYGGQGAYYGYTF. In DNA form, the CDR3 reads TGTGCCAGCAGTTACGGTGGACAGGGGGCCTACTATGGCTACACCTTC.

The chain combines TRBV3-1 with TRBJ1-1, with D perhaps TRBD1 (6 bases). Germline V gene data show CDR1 as LGHDT and CDR2 as YNNKEL (reference sequence). With 3 bases removed from V and 7 bases from J, the gap between germline ends came to 15 bases. The CDR3 extends over 14 amino acids. The DNA of the CDR3 is TGTGCCAGCAGCCACCGTGGGACACAAAGTGAAGCTTTCTTT. This translates into CASSHRGTQSEAFF.

This clonotype has just a few counts. The gene calls are TRBV5-1 and TRBJ2-5, with TRBD2 matching 8 bases. Germline V gene sequence: CDR1 SGHRS, CDR2 YFSETQ. The length of the CDR3 is 15 residues. V shed 0 bases and J 2 bases; nucleotides not matched to a gene: 3. In DNA form, the CDR3 reads TGCGCCAGCAGCTTGGTTCCGGGGGGGCAAGAGACCCAGTACTTC. Translated, it gives CASSLVPGGQETQYF.